This entry features one TCR beta chain sequence. This clone came up a few times. Its antigen remains unidentified. No quality values exist for individual bases; no much larger clone is one base distant. These data belong to a study of blood T cell repertoires in COVID-19 (dated by TCRdb to the early 2020s). About the study as a whole: Collaborator samples came from the United States, Italy and Spain and covered acute and convalescent phases of COVID-19. The material from the prospective study consisted of cDNA or gDNA derived from T cells, B-cell-depleted T cells, or PBMCs. The dataset comprised deeply sampled blood TCRbeta repertoires from subjects exposed to, actively infected with, or recovered from COVID-19. A freely available public database, intended as a resource for researchers studying the immune response to SARS-CoV-2, is where the repertoires were released. The samples were drawn from the first 160 participants of the ongoing ImmuneRACE study and from some 1,300 subjects provided by 6 global collaborators. A de-identified subject ID, COVID-19 status, age in years and sex were almost always included in the sample metadata. Where HLA class I and class II types were available, the types were taken from metadata supplied by the sample provider, not from assay-based typing. Here is what the overall study found, with its caveats: Clinical and demographic metadata were provided uncurated, with the amount varying by source and participant.

The immunoSEQ Assay, a bias-controlled multiplex PCR, was used to amplify TCRbeta CDR3 regions from genomic DNA. On the authors' methods: Nucleated cell counts per sample were estimated from amplification of reference gene primers within the assay. Sequence reads were collapsed and filtered to measure the absolute abundance of every unique TCRbeta CDR3 rearrangement. For each sample, productive Simpson clonality was calculated as the square root of Simpson's diversity index across productive rearrangements. TCRdb mirrors the immuneACCESS table, restricted to in-frame sequences. Some clones are absent from its copies; in checked studies, under half trace to an unresolved V gene, and the reason for the others is unknown. Clone size and the V and J calls come from that table; the DNA yielded D and trimming. The sample table lists 200,000 to 250,000 clones, approximately 87% of them with a count of one. Of the sample, 2.2% is held by the ten largest clones.

V sheds 0 bases and J sheds 0 bases, leaving 6 bases between their ends. As encoded in the germline V gene, CDR1 is LGHNA while CDR2 is YSLEER. The CDR3 contains 15 residues, cysteine and phenylalanine counted. Of the read, only the CDR3 DNA is kept; its 45 bases are in frame from base 1. Whole blood was collected in K2EDTA tubes by collaborating institutions according to the institutions' own protocols. For TCRbeta analysis, collaborators shipped samples in one of three forms: frozen whole blood, isolated PBMCs, or DNA extracted from either of those sample types. The TCR originated in a woman aged 45 to 65 with acute or convalescent COVID-19. The chain uses TRBV4-3 and TRBJ1-3, with the D segment identity uncertain. Sequencing was done on a sample of peripheral blood. The DNA sequence is TGCGCCAGCAGCCAAGATTTCAGCTCTGGAAACACCATATATTTT. Protein translation: CASSQDFSSGNTIYF.